This T cell receptor (beta chain) is from a study of OX40 agonist ivuxolimab in advanced cancers. Study summary: Enrolled patients in dose escalation had cancers that were hepatocellular carcinoma, melanoma, renal cell or head and neck cancer.

Trimming cost V 0 bases and J 4 bases; bases outside gene matches: 7. Germline lookup yields CDR1 ENHRY and CDR2 SYGVKD. The CDR3 is 19 residues long. The protocol was immunoSEQ multiplex PCR, while the TCRdb copy is restricted to in-frame clones and leaves out a portion. The sample shows about 28,000 clones, 88% of them seen only once. The receptor's source is an adult with an advanced solid tumor such as melanoma, head and neck, liver or kidney cancer. The V gene is TRBV10-3, the J gene TRBJ2-2, with 14 bases that match TRBD2. The material sequenced was CD4+ or CD8+ T cells sorted from blood, taken in a trial of the OX40 agonist ivuxolimab. The DNA of the CDR3 is TGTGCCATCAGTGAGTCAAGGACTAGCGGGAGGCGCCGCACCGGGGAGCTGTTTTTT. It is translated as CAISESRTSGRRRTGELFF.